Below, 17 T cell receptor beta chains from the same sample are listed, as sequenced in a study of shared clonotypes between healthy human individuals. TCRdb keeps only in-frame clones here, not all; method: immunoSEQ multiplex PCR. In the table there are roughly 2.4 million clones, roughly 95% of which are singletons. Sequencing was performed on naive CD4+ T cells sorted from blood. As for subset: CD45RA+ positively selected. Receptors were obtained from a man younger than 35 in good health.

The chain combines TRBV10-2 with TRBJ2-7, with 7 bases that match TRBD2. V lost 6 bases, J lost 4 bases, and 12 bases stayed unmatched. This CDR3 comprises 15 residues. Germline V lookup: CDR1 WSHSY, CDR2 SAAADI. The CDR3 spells CASRVRGGSIYEQYF. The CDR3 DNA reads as TGCGCCAGCAGGGTCCGGGGCGGGAGCATATACGAGCAGTACTTC.

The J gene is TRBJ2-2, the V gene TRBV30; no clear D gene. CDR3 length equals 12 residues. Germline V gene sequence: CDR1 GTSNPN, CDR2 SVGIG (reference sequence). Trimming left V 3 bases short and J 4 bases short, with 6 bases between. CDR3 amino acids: CAWRLSTGELFF. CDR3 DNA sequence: TGTGCCTGGAGGTTGTCCACCGGGGAGCTGTTTTTT.

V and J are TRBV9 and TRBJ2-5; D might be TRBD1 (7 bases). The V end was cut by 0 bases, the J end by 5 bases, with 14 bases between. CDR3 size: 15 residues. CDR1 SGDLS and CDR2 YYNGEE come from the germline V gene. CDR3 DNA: TGTGCCAGCAGCGTAGCCGGGGGCAGGGGGGAGACCCAGTACTTC. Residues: CASSVAGGRGETQYF.

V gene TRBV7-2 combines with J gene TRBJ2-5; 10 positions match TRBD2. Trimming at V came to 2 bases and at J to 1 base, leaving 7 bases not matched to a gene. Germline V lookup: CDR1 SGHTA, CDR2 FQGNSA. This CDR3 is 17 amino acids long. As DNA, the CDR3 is TGTGCCAGCAGCTTACGGGGACTAGCGTTCCCCCAAGAGACCCAGTACTTC. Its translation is CASSLRGLAFPQETQYF.

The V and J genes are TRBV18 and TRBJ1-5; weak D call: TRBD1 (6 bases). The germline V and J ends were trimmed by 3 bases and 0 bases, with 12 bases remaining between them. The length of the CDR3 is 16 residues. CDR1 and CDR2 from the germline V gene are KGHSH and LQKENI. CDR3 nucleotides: TGTGCCAGCTCACCTGGACAGACCCTTAGCAATCAGCCCCAGCATTTT. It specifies CASSPGQTLSNQPQHF.

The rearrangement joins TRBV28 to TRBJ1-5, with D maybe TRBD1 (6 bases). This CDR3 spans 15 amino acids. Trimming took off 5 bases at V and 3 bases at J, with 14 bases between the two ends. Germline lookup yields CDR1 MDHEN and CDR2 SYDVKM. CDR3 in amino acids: CASSTQGIDNQPQHF. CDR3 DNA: TGTGCCAGCAGTACACAGGGTATTGACAATCAGCCCCAGCATTTT.

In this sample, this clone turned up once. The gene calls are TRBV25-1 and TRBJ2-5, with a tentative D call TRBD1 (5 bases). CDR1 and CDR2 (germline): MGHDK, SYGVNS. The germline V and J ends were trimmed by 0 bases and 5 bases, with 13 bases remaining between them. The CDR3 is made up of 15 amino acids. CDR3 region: CASSEYKRQLETQYF. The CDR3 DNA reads TGTGCCAGCAGTGAATATAAAAGACAGCTGGAGACCCAGTACTTC.

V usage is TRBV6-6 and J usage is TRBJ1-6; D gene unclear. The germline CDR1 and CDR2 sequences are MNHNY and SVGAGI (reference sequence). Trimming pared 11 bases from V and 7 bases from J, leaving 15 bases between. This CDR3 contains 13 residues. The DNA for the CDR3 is TGTGCCGAAGGGAGGGAATGGAATTCACCCCTCCACTTT. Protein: CAEGREWNSPLHF.

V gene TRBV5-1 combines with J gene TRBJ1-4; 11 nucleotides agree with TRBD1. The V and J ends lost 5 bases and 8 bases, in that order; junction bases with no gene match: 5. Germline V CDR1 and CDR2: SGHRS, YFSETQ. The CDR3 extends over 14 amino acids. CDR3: CASRRTGGEEKLFF. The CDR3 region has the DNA TGCGCCAGCAGACGGACAGGGGGCGAGGAAAAACTGTTTTTT.

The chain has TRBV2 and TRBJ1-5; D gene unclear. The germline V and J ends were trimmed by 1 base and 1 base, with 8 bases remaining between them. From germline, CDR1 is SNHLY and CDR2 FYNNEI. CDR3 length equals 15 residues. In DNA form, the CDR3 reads TGTGCCAGCAGTGAAGGGCTTGGGAGCAATCAGCCCCAGCATTTT. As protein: CASSEGLGSNQPQHF.

The CDR3: CATQRLGVGETQYF. In nucleotides, the CDR3 is TGCGCCACCCAGAGGTTGGGAGTCGGAGAGACCCAGTACTTC. The chain employs TRBV5-1 and TRBJ2-5; weak D call: TRBD2 (5 bases). Trimming stripped 9 bases from V and 4 bases from J, with 19 bases between. Per germline, CDR1 SGHRS and CDR2 YFSETQ. This CDR3 has 14 amino acids.

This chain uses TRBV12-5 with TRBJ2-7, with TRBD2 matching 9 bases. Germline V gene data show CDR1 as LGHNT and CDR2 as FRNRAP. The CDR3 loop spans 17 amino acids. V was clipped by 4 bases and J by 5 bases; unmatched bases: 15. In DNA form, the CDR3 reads TGTGCTAGTGGTTCAATCTTCGGGGCTGCGGGAGGGCACGAGCAGTACTTC. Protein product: CASGSIFGAAGGHEQYF.

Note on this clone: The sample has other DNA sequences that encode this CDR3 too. Here the CDR3 DNA reads TGCGCCAGCAGCTCGACAGGGGGTTCCTACGAGCAGTACTTC. It encodes CASSSTGGSYEQYF. This chain connects TRBV5-1 to TRBJ2-7, with 9 nucleotides matching TRBD1. Germline CDR1 and CDR2: SGHRS and YFSETQ. This CDR3 is 14 amino acids long. V lost 3 bases, J lost 1 base, and 2 bases stayed unmatched. Using reference TRBV5-1 and TRBJ2-7 for the parts outside the CDR3, the full variable domain is KAGVTQTPRYLIKTRGQQVTLSCSPISGHRSVSWYQQTPGQGLQFLFEYFSETQRNKGNFPGRFSGRQFSNSRSEMNVSTLELGDSALYLCASSSTGGSYEQYFGPGTRLTVT.

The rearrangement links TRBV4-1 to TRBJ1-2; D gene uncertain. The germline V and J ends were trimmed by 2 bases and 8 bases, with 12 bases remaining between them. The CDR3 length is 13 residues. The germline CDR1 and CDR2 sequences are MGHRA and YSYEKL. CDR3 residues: CASSQLRPGGYTF. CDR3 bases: TGCGCCAGCAGCCAATTGCGCCCGGGGGGCTACACCTTC.

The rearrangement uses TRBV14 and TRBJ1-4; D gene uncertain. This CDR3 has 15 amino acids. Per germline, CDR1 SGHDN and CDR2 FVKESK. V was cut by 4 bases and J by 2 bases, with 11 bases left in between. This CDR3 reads CASSRPGRTNEKLFF. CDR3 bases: TGTGCCAGCAGCCGACCCGGAAGGACTAATGAAAAACTGTTTTTT. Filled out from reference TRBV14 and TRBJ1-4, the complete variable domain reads EAGVTQFPSHSVIEKGQTVTLRCDPISGHDNLYWYRRVMGKEIKFLLHFVKESKQDESGMPNNRFLAERTGGTYSTLKVQPAELEDSGVYFCASSRPGRTNEKLFFGSGTQLSVL.

Here the CDR3 reads CASSLRTSGGADTQYF. For the CDR3, the DNA is TGTGCCAGCAGCTTGAGGACTAGCGGGGGGGCAGATACGCAGTATTTT. This rearrangement joins TRBV5-4 to TRBJ2-3, with 15 bases lining up with TRBD2. Losses at the gene ends were 1 base for V and 4 bases for J; bases not matched to a gene: 1. In germline, CDR1 is SGHNT, CDR2 YYREEE (reference sequence). The CDR3 extends over 16 amino acids. Using reference TRBV5-4 and TRBJ2-3 for the parts outside the CDR3, the full variable domain is ETGVTQSPTHLIKTRGQQVTLRCSSQSGHNTVSWYQQALGQGPQFIFQYYREEENGRGNFPPRFSGLQFPNYSSELNVNALELDDSALYLCASSLRTSGGADTQYFGPGTRLTVL.

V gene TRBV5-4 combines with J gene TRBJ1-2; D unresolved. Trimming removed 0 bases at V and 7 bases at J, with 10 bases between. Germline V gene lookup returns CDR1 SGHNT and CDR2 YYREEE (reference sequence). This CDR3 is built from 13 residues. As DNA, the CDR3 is TGTGCCAGCAGCTTGGCTCTTGAGGCTGGCTACACCTTC. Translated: CASSLALEAGYTF. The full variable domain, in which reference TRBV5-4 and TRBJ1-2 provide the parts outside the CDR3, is ETGVTQSPTHLIKTRGQQVTLRCSSQSGHNTVSWYQQALGQGPQFIFQYYREEENGRGNFPPRFSGLQFPNYSSELNVNALELDDSALYLCASSLALEAGYTFGSGTRLTVV.